Below, 15 T cell receptor beta chains from the same sample are listed, as sequenced in a study of blood T cell repertoires in COVID-19. This table comes from immunoSEQ multiplex PCR, and its TCRdb copy is limited to in-frame clones, with some not included. The table lists tens of thousands of clones, approximately 83% of them singletons, with 3.5% to 5% in the top ten. Sequenced sample: peripheral blood. Source of these receptors: a woman aged 55-69 years with acute or convalescent COVID-19.

This chain links TRBV6-1 with TRBJ2-1; 10 nucleotides agree with TRBD2. The germline CDR1 and CDR2 sequences are MNHNS and SASEGT. This CDR3 is built from 16 residues. V was pared by 4 bases and J by 2 bases, with 5 bases of the junction left unmatched. CDR3 nucleotide sequence: TGTGCCAGCAGTGCGAGTCTAGCGGGGGCCTACAATGAGCAGTTCTTC. This encodes CASSASLAGAYNEQFF.

The rearrangement joins TRBV5-1 to TRBJ2-5; the match to TRBD2 covers 14 bases. V trimming: 4 bases; J trimming: 4 bases; junction bases outside the gene matches: 12. Germline-derived CDR1 and CDR2 are SGHRS and YFSETQ. The CDR3 is 18 residues long. This chain's CDR3 is CASSTGTSGGASPETQYF. CDR3 DNA sequence: TGCGCCAGCAGCACCGGGACTAGCGGGGGCGCCTCTCCAGAGACCCAGTACTTC.

The V gene is TRBV6-5, the J gene TRBJ1-2; 8 bases are shared with TRBD1. In germline, CDR1 is MNHEY, CDR2 SVGAGI. CDR3 length: 13 residues. V lost 6 bases to trimming and J lost 7 bases; unmatched junction nucleotides: 7. The CDR3 nucleotides read TGTGCCAGCAGGGATCAGGGGGCGCTTGGCTACACCTTC. This translates into CASRDQGALGYTF.

The chain employs TRBV12-2 and TRBJ2-3; no DNA check was done on the table's D call, TRBD2. TRBV12-2 is given as a pseudogene. The CDR3 covers 15 residues. The CDR3 bases are TGTGCAAGTCGCTCGACTAGCGGGGGTACAGATACGCAGTATTTT. Its translation is CASRSTSGGTDTQYF.

The rearrangement joins TRBV5-6 to TRBJ1-2; 7 nucleotides line up with TRBD1. Germline trimming cut 4 bases from V and 8 bases from J; bases unmatched to any gene: 17. This CDR3 contains 16 residues. Germline assignment: CDR1 SGHDT and CDR2 YYEEEE. The CDR3 DNA sequence: TGTGCCAGCAGCAATACAGGGGTCGTGGAACGCTGGGGCTACACCTTC. It is translated as CASSNTGVVERWGYTF. Together with reference TRBV5-6 and TRBJ1-2, the CDR3 gives the full variable domain: DAGVTQSPTHLIKTRGQQVTLRCSPKSGHDTVSWYQQALGQGPQFIFQYYEEEERQRGNFPDRFSGHQFPNYSSELNVNALLLGDSALYLCASSNTGVVERWGYTFGSGTRLTVV.

The chain carries TRBV20-1 and TRBJ1-5; a weak D match, TRBD1 (6 bases). CDR1 and CDR2 from the germline V gene are DFQATT and SNEGSKA (reference sequence). Trimming stripped 3 bases from V and 1 base from J, with 13 bases between. The CDR3 has 15 amino acids. The CDR3 protein is CSASGGLGSNQPQHF. The CDR3, as DNA: TGCAGTGCTAGTGGGGGGCTTGGCAGCAATCAGCCCCAGCATTTT.

The V and J genes are TRBV2 and TRBJ2-7; 10 bases map to TRBD1. The CDR3 is 13 amino acids. CDR1 SNHLY and CDR2 FYNNEI come from the germline V gene. Trimming removed 11 bases from V and 2 bases from J; junction bases left unmatched: 6. For the CDR3, the DNA is TGTGCCGGGATGGGACAGGGGACCTACGAGCAGTACTTC. Its translation: CAGMGQGTYEQYF.

This rearrangement joins TRBV6-6 to TRBJ1-2, with 10 nucleotides matching TRBD1. Per germline, CDR1 MNHNY and CDR2 SVGAGI (reference sequence). The V gene end was trimmed by 10 bases and the J gene end by 2 bases; junction bases not matched to a gene: 10. The CDR3 runs 15 residues. The CDR3 is CATQAPGQGNYGYTF. In DNA form, the CDR3 reads TGTGCCACGCAAGCTCCGGGACAGGGGAACTATGGCTACACCTTC.

The chain recombines TRBV27 with TRBJ1-2, with 7 bases matching TRBD1. The V gene's germline CDR1 is MNHEY and CDR2 SMNVEV (reference sequence). V lost 0 bases and J lost 7; bases outside the gene matches: 5. The CDR3 consists of 14 residues. The CDR3 sequence is CASSLSLGGGGYTF. Here the CDR3 DNA reads TGTGCCAGCAGTTTATCGTTAGGGGGCGGTGGCTACACCTTC.

The rearrangement links TRBV6-6 to TRBJ2-4; 7 nucleotides line up with TRBD1. This CDR3 region has 15 residues. CDR1 is MNHNY, CDR2 SVGAGI, per germline (reference sequence). V gave up 4 bases and J gave up 4 bases; unmatched junction bases: 7. CDR3: CASSSYRDSKNIQYF. The CDR3 coding sequence is TGTGCCAGCAGTTCCTACCGGGACAGTAAAAACATTCAGTACTTC.

The chain recombines TRBV4-1 with TRBJ1-6; D unclear. The germline V gene has CDR1 MGHRA and CDR2 YSYEKL. CDR3 length: 16 amino acids. Between the trimmed V and J ends, which lost 0 bases and 9 bases, there was a span of 15 bases. CDR3 protein: CASSQERNFRGSPLHF. Here the CDR3 DNA reads TGCGCCAGCAGCCAAGAAAGAAACTTTCGTGGTTCACCCCTCCACTTT.

J is TRBJ1-5 and V is TRBV28; TRBD1 matches at 7 bases. The CDR3 extends over 17 amino acids. V gave up 5 bases and J gave up 0 bases; unmatched junction bases: 10. Germline-derived CDR1 and CDR2 are MDHEN and SYDVKM. In DNA, the CDR3 is TGTGCCAGCAGTACCGGGACAGCCTATTATAGCAATCAGCCCCAGCATTTT. It is translated as CASSTGTAYYSNQPQHF.

This chain links TRBV9 with TRBJ2-3; no clear D. The CDR3 runs 15 residues. Trimming left V 0 bases short and J 0 bases short, with 8 bases between. The V gene's germline CDR1 is SGDLS and CDR2 YYNGEE. CDR3 nucleotides: TGTGCCAGCAGCGTAGGTAGCATTAGCACAGATACGCAGTATTTT. This gives the protein CASSVGSISTDTQYF.

V usage is TRBV7-8 and J usage is TRBJ1-6; possible D gene TRBD1, 5 bases. The germline V gene has CDR1 SGHVS and CDR2 FQNEAQ. Trimming cost V 3 bases and J 0 bases, with 6 bases left between them. This CDR3 is built from 15 residues. The CDR3 region has the DNA TGTGCCAGCAGCTTGCAGGGCTCCTATAATTCACCCCTCCACTTT. This codes for CASSLQGSYNSPLHF. The whole variable domain, remainder taken from reference TRBV7-8 and TRBJ1-6, is GAGVSQSPRYKVAKRGQDVALRCDPISGHVSLFWYQQALGQGPEFLTYFQNEAQLDKSGLPSDRFFAERPEGSVSTLKIQRTQQEDSAVYLCASSLQGSYNSPLHFGNGTRLTVT.

The chain links TRBV9 to TRBJ2-1, with 7 bases fitting TRBD1. Losses at the gene ends were 0 bases for V and 4 bases for J; bases not matched to a gene: 7. Germline V gives CDR1 SGDLS, CDR2 YYNGEE. The CDR3 is 16 residues long. CDR3 amino acids: CASSVEPGQPYNEQFF. The CDR3 bases are TGTGCCAGCAGCGTAGAGCCGGGACAGCCTTACAATGAGCAGTTCTTC. Combining the CDR3 with reference TRBV9 and TRBJ2-1 gives the whole variable domain DSGVTQTPKHLITATGQRVTLRCSPRSGDLSVYWYQQSLDQGLQFLIQYYNGEERAKGNILERFSAQQFPDLHSELNLSSLELGDSALYFCASSVEPGQPYNEQFFGPGTRLTVL.